The 22 T cell receptor beta chains below come from one sample, sequenced in a study of CD8 T cells in Susac syndrome (dated by TCRdb to between 2017 and 2020). Library preparation was by the immunoSEQ multiplex PCR assay. RNA was extracted with the RNeasy kit and roughly 0.45 to 1 ug was reverse transcribed using random hexamers. In-frame beta chains were kept once TCRdb had trimmed the public reads at Q25 with fastp and called clones with MiXCR. CDR3 protein duplicates are merged, each entry listing the most common genes and DNA. This sample holds some 170,000 distinct CDR3 sequences; over 85% were observed only once. Of the sample, approximately 0.14% is held by the ten largest clones. The sequenced sample consisted of CD4+ T cells from PBMCs. The receptors derive from a human donor in good health.

The sample holds a few counts of this clonotype. The rearrangement uses TRBV5-5 and TRBJ2-7, with D possibly matching TRBD2 (5 bases). The ends were cut back, 4 bases at V and 2 bases at J, with 10 bases in the middle. This CDR3 is 13 amino acids long. Germline V gives CDR1 SGHKS, CDR2 YYEKEE (reference sequence). CDR3 bases: TGTGCCAGCAGCCTTAGGGAGCCCTACGAGCAGTACTTC. Its protein product is CASSLREPYEQYF.

This chain uses TRBV5-4 with TRBJ2-2; no firm D call. Per germline, CDR1 SGHNT and CDR2 YYREEE (reference sequence). The CDR3 is 13 amino acids. V shed 0 bases and J shed 6 bases, with 6 bases lying between them. The CDR3, as DNA: TGTGCCAGCAGCTTGGAGTGGTCCGGGGAGCTGTTTTTT. The encoded protein is CASSLEWSGELFF.

This chain connects TRBV7-2 to TRBJ2-2, with D possibly being TRBD2 (6 bases). CDR3 length: 15 residues. Looked up from germline, CDR1 is SGHTA and CDR2 is FQGNSA. V lost 5 bases, J lost 5 bases, and 15 bases lay in between. The CDR3 here is CASSPKKEGTGELFF. CDR3 nucleotides: TGTGCCAGCAGCCCCAAGAAGGAGGGGACCGGGGAGCTGTTTTTT.

V gene TRBV29-1 combines with J gene TRBJ1-2; D unresolved. The CDR3 is 12 residues long. Germline CDR1 is SQVTM and CDR2 is ANQGSEA. V lost 4 bases and J 9 bases, leaving 15 bases between the germline ends. The CDR3 DNA sequence: TGCAGCGTTGCAAGGGTGGAGGGTCGCTACACCTTC. Its translation: CSVARVEGRYTF.

The CDR3 loop reads CASSYSIGQSYEQYF. The CDR3, as DNA: TGTGCCAGCAGTTACTCGATTGGGCAGAGCTACGAGCAGTACTTC. The chain combines TRBV6-6 with TRBJ2-7, with D unclear. V was trimmed by 0 bases and J by 3 bases, leaving 12 bases between them. The germline gives CDR1 MNHNY, CDR2 SVGAGI (reference sequence). This CDR3 spans 15 amino acids.

The CDR3 region is CASSPPTHGYTF. The DNA of the CDR3 is TGTGCCAGCAGTCCCCCGACGCATGGCTACACCTTC. This chain links TRBV28 with TRBJ1-2; D is undetermined. This CDR3 is 12 amino acids long. Germline CDR1 MDHEN, CDR2 SYDVKM. Trimming stripped 5 bases from V and 6 bases from J, with 10 bases between.

The V gene is TRBV7-8, the J gene TRBJ1-2, with D unresolved. The CDR3 runs 15 residues. The V gene's germline CDR1 is SGHVS and CDR2 FQNEAQ. The V end lost 1 base, the J end lost 0 bases, and 9 bases lay between the germline ends. CDR3 sequence (DNA): TGTGCCAGCAGCTTAGTGACCTCCGCTAACTATGGCTACACCTTC. Its translation: CASSLVTSANYGYTF. Full variable domain (remainder filled in from reference TRBV7-8 and TRBJ1-2): GAGVSQSPRYKVAKRGQDVALRCDPISGHVSLFWYQQALGQGPEFLTYFQNEAQLDKSGLPSDRFFAERPEGSVSTLKIQRTQQEDSAVYLCASSLVTSANYGYTFGSGTRLTVV.

The J gene is TRBJ2-3, the V gene TRBV7-2; 8 nucleotides align to TRBD2. Germline V CDR1 and CDR2: SGHTA, FQGNSA. The CDR3 runs to 15 residues. J lost 3 bases, V lost 3 bases, and 5 bases had no gene match. The CDR3 is CASSFGGGGTDTQYF. The CDR3 region has the DNA TGTGCCAGCAGCTTCGGGGGGGGCGGGACAGATACGCAGTATTTT.

The chain carries TRBV20-1 and TRBJ2-5; a weak D match, TRBD2 (6 bases). Germline CDR1 reads DFQATT; CDR2 reads SNEGSKA (reference sequence). Trimming removed 5 bases from V and 6 bases from J, with 19 bases in between. The CDR3 extends over 14 amino acids. CDR3 in amino acids: CSAPYRRGRKTQYF. CDR3 nucleotide sequence: TGCAGTGCTCCCTATAGGCGAGGGAGGAAGACCCAGTACTTC.

This chain links TRBV30 with TRBJ2-2; TRBD1 is a possible D gene (6 bases). V lost 4 bases and J 4 bases, leaving 10 bases between the germline ends. Looked up from germline, CDR1 is GTSNPN and CDR2 is SVGIG (reference sequence). The length of the CDR3 is 13 residues. The CDR3 region is CAWNRVGTGELFF. The CDR3 DNA reads as TGTGCCTGGAACAGGGTGGGCACCGGGGAGCTGTTTTTT.

The chain has TRBV12-3 or TRBV12-4 and TRBJ1-5, with D perhaps TRBD1 (5 bases). The V and J ends lost 3 bases and 4 bases respectively, with 10 bases between them. The CDR3 is 14 amino acids. The DNA for the CDR3 is TGTGCCAGCAGTTTTGGGGCTATGAATCAGCCCCAGCATTTT. It codes for CASSFGAMNQPQHF.

The rearrangement links TRBV25-1 to TRBJ1-4; D perhaps matches TRBD1 (5 bases). Between the trimmed V and J ends, which lost 4 bases and 8 bases, there was a span of 17 bases. Germline V CDR1 and CDR2: MGHDK, SYGVNS. This CDR3 region has 15 residues. CDR3 region: CASSGLGAIGEKLFF. CDR3 DNA: TGTGCCAGCAGTGGTCTAGGGGCCATAGGAGAAAAACTGTTTTTT.

The CDR3 region has the DNA TGCGCCAGCAGCTTGGGGGACCCTTTAGGGGAGCTGTTTTTT. Translating it yields CASSLGDPLGELFF. The chain employs TRBV5-1 and TRBJ2-2; the D call may be TRBD1 or TRBD2 (5 bases each). Trimming left V 0 bases short and J 8 bases short, with 11 bases between. From germline, CDR1 is SGHRS and CDR2 YFSETQ. The CDR3 runs to 14 residues.

The chain is built from TRBV20-1 and TRBJ2-7, with 10 bases lining up with TRBD1. V shed 1 base, J shed 5 bases, and the junction held 2 bases outside the gene matches. Germline V gene lookup returns CDR1 DFQATT and CDR2 SNEGSKA (reference sequence). The CDR3 consists of 13 residues. The CDR3 coding sequence is TGCAGTGCTAGAGCGGACAGGGGGAACGAGCAGTACTTC. Translating it yields CSARADRGNEQYF.

The chain carries TRBV14 and TRBJ2-5; tentatively, D is TRBD1 (6 bases). CDR3 size: 14 residues. Trimming removed 3 bases at V and 4 bases at J, with 12 bases between. Germline V gene lookup returns CDR1 SGHDN and CDR2 FVKESK. Here the CDR3 DNA reads TGTGCCAGCAGCCAGAACAGGGCTACAGAGACCCAGTACTTC. Amino acid sequence: CASSQNRATETQYF.

The chain is built from TRBV5-1 and TRBJ2-6; no definite D call. CDR3 length: 14 amino acids. CDR1 and CDR2 (germline): SGHRS, YFSETQ. Trimming pared 4 bases from V and 4 bases from J, leaving 9 bases between. CDR3 bases: TGCGCCAGCAGCGCGGAAAGGGGGGCCAACGTCCTGACTTTC. Its translation: CASSAERGANVLTF. Variable domain in full (rest from reference TRBV5-1 and TRBJ2-6): KAGVTQTPRYLIKTRGQQVTLSCSPISGHRSVSWYQQTPGQGLQFLFEYFSETQRNKGNFPGRFSGRQFSNSRSEMNVSTLELGDSALYLCASSAERGANVLTFGAGSRLTVL.

The chain is built from TRBV5-1 and TRBJ2-2; D is uncertain. Germline V gene sequence: CDR1 SGHRS, CDR2 YFSETQ. V lost 3 bases and J lost 1, with 10 bases in between. The CDR3 runs 15 residues. This CDR3 reads CASSWGLGNTGELFF. CDR3 bases: TGCGCCAGCAGCTGGGGTCTCGGGAACACCGGGGAGCTGTTTTTT.

The chain employs TRBV3-1 and TRBJ1-3; a possible D gene is TRBD1 (6 bases). Trimming removed 4 bases from V and 0 bases from J, with 13 bases in between. Germline loops: CDR1 LGHDT, CDR2 YNNKEL (reference sequence). The CDR3 is made up of 16 amino acids. The CDR3 loop is CASSRRDTSSGNTIYF. The DNA of the CDR3 is TGTGCCAGCAGCCGCCGGGACACCAGCTCTGGAAACACCATATATTTT.

The chain has TRBV5-4 and TRBJ2-7; D unresolved. This CDR3 has 14 residues. From germline, CDR1 is SGHNT and CDR2 YYREEE (reference sequence). Trimming stripped 0 bases from V and 4 bases from J, with 11 bases between. The CDR3 loop is CASSLGLYPYEQYF. DNA of the CDR3: TGTGCCAGCAGCTTGGGGCTCTACCCTTACGAGCAGTACTTC.

This chain joins TRBV6-6 and TRBJ2-3; the match to TRBD2 covers 9 bases. The CDR3 loop spans 15 amino acids. CDR1 and CDR2 (germline): MNHNY, SVGAGI (reference sequence). Trimming removed 4 bases from V and 3 bases from J; junction bases left unmatched: 5. The CDR3 DNA reads TGTGCCAGCAGTTGGCGGGGGGGTTGGACAGATACGCAGTATTTT. Encoded protein: CASSWRGGWTDTQYF.

This rearrangement joins TRBV20-1 to TRBJ1-2; D not resolved. Germline V lookup: CDR1 DFQATT, CDR2 SNEGSKA (reference sequence). The V and J ends lost 0 bases and 5 bases respectively, with 10 bases between them. This CDR3 spans 13 amino acids. CDR3 DNA sequence: TGCAGTGCTAGAGAAAGGACGGAATATGGCTACACCTTC. Translated, it gives CSARERTEYGYTF.

This rearrangement joins TRBV12-3 or TRBV12-4 to TRBJ2-4; no clear D. The CDR3 extends over 12 amino acids. V dropped 3 bases and J dropped 5 bases, with 5 bases sitting between them. This CDR3 is CASSFQQNIQYF. DNA of the CDR3: TGTGCCAGCAGTTTTCAACAAAACATTCAGTACTTC.